One and the same sample provided the 25 T cell receptor beta chains below, sequenced in a study of CD8+ T cells in alopecia areata (dated by TCRdb to 2016 to 2018). Library preparation was by the immunoSEQ multiplex PCR assay. To provide template for TCR sequencing, every sample had RNA extracted and reverse transcribed into cDNA. TCRdb limited this immuneACCESS table to in-frame rearrangements with V and J called. A share of clones is missing; checked studies link under half to unresolved V genes, and the rest is unexplained. The sample table lists 110,000 to 150,000 clones, 51% of them with a count of one. 0.95% to 1% of the sample is in the top ten clones. Reading the label with the study, this specimen's time point is: baseline before oral tofacitinib. The source was CD4+ T cells sorted from blood, collected at week 0. The receptors here all came from a human donor with alopecia areata.

V usage is TRBV6-5 and J usage is TRBJ2-2, with D perhaps being TRBD1 or TRBD2 (6 bases each). CDR3 length: 16 residues. Germline CDR1 MNHEY, CDR2 SVGAGI. The V end was cut by 2 bases, the J end by 2 bases, with 12 bases between. CDR3 bases: TGTGCCAGCAGTTACGACCGGGGGCTTAACACCGGGGAGCTGTTTTTT. It codes for CASSYDRGLNTGELFF.

The V call is TRBV5-6, the J call TRBJ2-6; no reliable D call. CDR1 SGHDT and CDR2 YYEEEE come from the germline V gene. V lost 6 bases to trimming and J lost 0 bases, with 10 bases between them. The CDR3 is 15 residues long. This CDR3 reads CASTAAGSGANVLTF. The CDR3 region has the DNA TGTGCCAGCACCGCGGCCGGCTCTGGGGCCAACGTCCTGACTTTC.

V and J are TRBV4-2 and TRBJ1-2, with TRBD1 matching over 7 bases. The V segment lost 5 bases and the J segment 1 base; nucleotides outside the gene matches: 7. Germline V gene data show CDR1 as LGHNA and CDR2 as YNFKEQ. The CDR3 runs to 15 residues. CDR3 sequence: CASSSKTGLNYGYTF. Here the CDR3 DNA reads TGTGCCAGCAGCTCTAAGACAGGGCTTAACTATGGCTACACCTTC.

The rearrangement joins TRBV30 to TRBJ2-1; no clear D. This CDR3 is 13 amino acids long. The V gene's germline CDR1 is GTSNPN and CDR2 SVGIG (reference sequence). V gave up 2 bases and J gave up 4 bases, with 9 bases separating them. The CDR3 DNA follows: TGTGCCTGGAGTCCGGCTTATTACAATGAGCAGTTCTTC. It encodes CAWSPAYYNEQFF.

The rearrangement uses TRBV5-1 and TRBJ2-7; a weak D match, TRBD1 (6 bases). V lost 4 bases and J lost 2, with 13 bases in between. The germline V gene encodes CDR1 SGHRS and CDR2 YFSETQ. The CDR3 is made up of 14 amino acids. Here the CDR3 DNA reads TGCGCCAGCAGCCCCGACAGGCTAGCCTACGAGCAGTACTTC. Its protein product is CASSPDRLAYEQYF.

In its sample, this clone was seen a few times. The DNA for the CDR3 is TGCGCCAGCAGCCCGGGACAGGGCACAGATACGCAGTATTTT. Translation gives CASSPGQGTDTQYF. V usage is TRBV5-1 and J usage is TRBJ2-3, with TRBD1 matching over 8 bases. This CDR3 spans 14 amino acids. V trimming: 4 bases; J trimming: 1 base; junction bases outside the gene matches: 2. Germline lookup yields CDR1 SGHRS and CDR2 YFSETQ.

The chain uses TRBV7-2 and TRBJ2-5; D is undetermined. This CDR3 region has 13 residues. Germline V CDR1 and CDR2: SGHTA, FQGNSA. The V and J ends lost 5 bases and 5 bases respectively, with 12 bases between them. DNA for the CDR3: TGTGCCAGCAGCCGGGCCCTCCGGGAGACCCAGTACTTC. The encoded protein is CASSRALRETQYF.

The chain uses TRBV11-1 and TRBJ2-5; 8 positions match TRBD1. Germline CDR1 and CDR2: SGHAT and FQDESV (reference sequence). The J segment lost 5 bases and the V segment lost 5 bases, leaving 4 bases of the junction unmatched. The CDR3 sequence is 13 residues long. Written as DNA, the CDR3 is TGTGCCAGCAGCCGGGACAGGAGGGAGACCCAGTACTTC. Protein: CASSRDRRETQYF.

This clone came up a few times. The genes are TRBV2 and TRBJ1-2; no reliable D call. In germline, CDR1 is SNHLY, CDR2 FYNNEI. V was clipped by 0 bases and J by 8 bases, with 13 bases between them. The CDR3 consists of 14 residues. CDR3 nucleotide sequence: TGTGCCAGCAGTGAAGCGTCCGCCCGGAGAGGCTACACCTTC. Its protein product is CASSEASARRGYTF.

V is TRBV6-5 and J is TRBJ2-3, with TRBD1 matching 8 bases. Losses at the gene ends were 6 bases for V and 3 bases for J; bases not matched to a gene: 8. Germline lookup yields CDR1 MNHEY and CDR2 SVGAGI. The CDR3 consists of 15 residues. The CDR3 spells CASRTTGGRTDTQYF. CDR3 nucleotides: TGTGCCAGCAGAACCACAGGGGGTAGGACAGATACGCAGTATTTT.

This CDR3 is CASSTDTQEAFF. The DNA for the CDR3 is TGTGCCAGCAGCACGGACACCCAAGAAGCTTTCTTT. This rearrangement joins TRBV13 to TRBJ1-1; possibly TRBD1 for D (5 bases). Germline CDR1 is PRHDT and CDR2 is FYEKMQ (reference sequence). The CDR3 is made up of 12 amino acids. The V end lost 5 bases, the J end lost 8 bases, and 12 bases lay between the germline ends. The complete variable domain, with remaining parts taken from reference TRBV13 and TRBJ1-1, reads AAGVIQSPRHLIKEKRETATLKCYPIPRHDTVYWYQQGPGQDPQFLISFYEKMQSDKGSIPDRFSAQQFSDYHSELNMSSLELGDSALYFCASSTDTQEAFFGQGTRLTVV.

This clone appeared once. This sample includes further DNA sequences coding for the same CDR3. The genes are TRBV5-1 and TRBJ1-5; D ambiguous. Per germline, CDR1 SGHRS and CDR2 YFSETQ. This CDR3 spans 12 amino acids. V lost 4 bases and J lost 6, with 8 bases in between. The CDR3 sequence is CASSPDGQPQHF. CDR3 DNA: TGCGCCAGCAGCCCGGACGGTCAGCCCCAGCATTTT.

The J gene is TRBJ2-3, the V gene TRBV5-4, with D possibly TRBD2 on 5 matching bases. This CDR3 comprises 13 residues. Trimming removed 4 bases from V and 2 bases from J, with 8 bases in between. Germline V CDR1 and CDR2: SGHNT, YYREEE (reference sequence). This chain's CDR3 is CASSRGSTDTQYF. CDR3 nucleotide sequence: TGTGCCAGCAGCCGGGGATCCACAGATACGCAGTATTTT.

This clone was seen just once. CDR3 sequence reads: CASSQSGTGNEQFF. DNA for the CDR3: TGTGCCAGCAGTCAGAGCGGGACAGGGAATGAGCAGTTCTTC. V is TRBV6-5 and J is TRBJ2-1, with TRBD1 matching over 9 bases. Germline V gives CDR1 MNHEY, CDR2 SVGAGI. The CDR3 totals 14 residues. V gave up 5 bases and J gave up 7 bases; unmatched junction bases: 6.

This chain connects TRBV5-6 to TRBJ1-4; the match to TRBD1 covers 8 bases. Germline V gene data show CDR1 as SGHDT and CDR2 as YYEEEE. The CDR3 totals 14 residues. V lost 4 bases and J lost 11; bases outside the gene matches: 10. DNA of the CDR3: TGTGCCAGCAGCCTACAGACAGGGGACGGGAAACTGTTTTTT. Protein product: CASSLQTGDGKLFF.

The V call is TRBV7-3, the J call TRBJ2-1, with 7 bases aligning to TRBD2. Germline trimming cut 6 bases from V and 0 bases from J; bases unmatched to any gene: 5. This CDR3 spans 15 amino acids. CDR1 and CDR2 (germline): SGHTA, FQGTGA. This CDR3 is CASSPQRGSYNEQFF. For the CDR3, the DNA is TGTGCCAGCAGTCCTCAGCGGGGCTCCTACAATGAGCAGTTCTTC.

This clone was detected a few times. V and J are TRBV7-2 and TRBJ2-7; 9 bases are a match to TRBD1. V was clipped by 3 bases and J by 2 bases; unmatched bases: 2. The CDR3 runs to 14 residues. CDR1 and CDR2 (germline): SGHTA, FQGNSA. CDR3 loop: CASSLGQGTYEQYF. The DNA for the CDR3 is TGTGCCAGCAGCTTGGGACAGGGCACCTACGAGCAGTACTTC.

As DNA, the CDR3 is TGTGCCAGCAGTTATACCCCGGGGCGGAGCGGGCCCCAGTACTTC. Its protein product is CASSYTPGRSGPQYF. The chain carries TRBV6-5 and TRBJ2-5, with D tentatively TRBD2 (6 bases). The CDR3 length is 15 residues. Trimming removed 3 bases at V and 9 bases at J, with 20 bases between. In germline, CDR1 is MNHEY, CDR2 SVGAGI.

The chain has TRBV7-2 and TRBJ2-7; D is possibly TRBD1 (5 bases). The CDR3 is 17 amino acids. Germline CDR1 and CDR2: SGHTA and FQGNSA. V dropped 4 bases and J dropped 1 base, with 20 bases sitting between them. CDR3 sequence: CASSSQGNKGRSYEQYF. The CDR3 bases are TGTGCCAGCAGCTCTCAAGGGAACAAGGGGCGATCCTACGAGCAGTACTTC.

V usage is TRBV29-1 and J usage is TRBJ2-7, with D tentatively TRBD1 (5 bases). The germline V gene has CDR1 SQVTM and CDR2 ANQGSEA. This CDR3 contains 13 residues. Trimming pared 2 bases from V and 5 bases from J, leaving 13 bases between. This CDR3 is CSVERGSGHEQYF. The CDR3, as DNA: TGCAGCGTTGAAAGGGGTAGTGGCCACGAGCAGTACTTC.

This chain uses TRBV29-1 with TRBJ2-5, with TRBD1 identical over 12 bases. The CDR3 has 16 amino acids. CDR1 and CDR2 (germline): SQVTM, ANQGSEA. The ends lost 6 bases at V and 4 bases at J; junction bases unmatched: 12. CDR3 region: CSVLGQGAMLGETQYF. DNA for the CDR3: TGCAGCGTACTGGGACAGGGGGCGATGTTGGGAGAGACCCAGTACTTC.

J is TRBJ2-3 and V is TRBV14; D is unresolved. The ends were cut back, 8 bases at V and 1 base at J, with 13 bases in the middle. The CDR3 sequence is 14 residues long. Germline lookup yields CDR1 SGHDN and CDR2 FVKESK. CDR3 DNA: TGTGCCAGCGGCCCCGGATGGCGCACAGATACGCAGTATTTT. Its translation is CASGPGWRTDTQYF.

The V gene is TRBV6-1, the J gene TRBJ2-1, with D perhaps matching TRBD2 (5 bases). CDR1 MNHNS and CDR2 SASEGT come from the germline V gene. This CDR3 region has 16 residues. V dropped 2 bases and J dropped 7 bases, with 18 bases sitting between them. CDR3 sequence (DNA): TGTGCCAGCAGTGAACGGGCTAGCCGAGCGGAGAATGAGCAGTTCTTC. Translating it yields CASSERASRAENEQFF.

The chain has TRBV13 and TRBJ2-1; 8 nucleotides agree with TRBD2. The germline V gene encodes CDR1 PRHDT and CDR2 FYEKMQ (reference sequence). The CDR3 runs 15 residues. The trim removed 2 bases at V and 5 bases at J, leaving 5 bases unmatched. The CDR3 DNA reads as TGTGCCAGCAGCTTAACTAGCGGATCTAACAATGAGCAGTTCTTC. Translated, it gives CASSLTSGSNNEQFF.

This chain uses TRBV4-3 with TRBJ2-1, with D unresolved. V shed 2 bases and J shed 3 bases, with 11 bases lying between them. There are 15 residues in the CDR3. Germline-derived CDR1 and CDR2 are LGHNA and YSLEER. The CDR3 sequence is CASSQSENNYNEQFF. Written as DNA, the CDR3 is TGCGCCAGCAGCCAATCCGAGAACAACTACAATGAGCAGTTCTTC.